The source of this T cell receptor (beta chain) is a study of radiation and T cells in renal cell carcinoma. The sample's time point: baseline pretreatment blood. The treatment: 15 Gy SBRT to primary tumor, nephrectomy 4 weeks later. Assay used: immunoSEQ multiplex PCR; TCRdb lists only in-frame clones, some missing. The sample yields tens of thousands of clones, 70% to 85% seen once. There are a few counts of this clone. Trimming removed 4 bases from V and 4 bases from J, with 9 bases in between. The CDR3 consists of 12 residues. Germline V gene sequence: CDR1 SGHRS, CDR2 YFSETQ. This TCR derives from a man between 60 and 75 years old with renal cell carcinoma. This sample comprised blood, obtained from a patient whose treatment included radiotherapy and nephrectomy. The V and J genes are TRBV5-1 and TRBJ2-7; D unclear. The chain's CDR3 is CASSPHEYEQYF. The CDR3 DNA follows: TGCGCCAGCAGCCCCCACGAATACGAGCAGTACTTC.